Reported below is one T cell receptor (beta chain). Participants reported their clinical history, and cohort assignment relied on those reports. Donors of Cohort 3 who recovered were those that had two negative PCRs, clearance, or symptom resolution. The data were taken from a study of blood T cell repertoires in COVID-19. Overall study: PBMCs, B-cell-depleted T cells, or T cells were the source of the cDNA or gDNA that made up the material.

The authors' processing: Nucleated cell counts were estimated from reference gene primer amplification. Libraries were prepared by immunoSEQ multiplex PCR; TCRdb keeps only in-frame clonotypes and omits some of them. V, J and clone size were drawn from that table, and D and trimming were deduced from the DNA. Of around 370,000 clones in the sample, around 89% are singletons; the top ten hold about 1.1%. CDR1 is KGHSH and CDR2 is LQKENI in the germline V gene. This CDR3 is 15 amino acids long. V was trimmed by 3 bases and J by 2 bases, leaving 11 bases between them. The chain has TRBV18 and TRBJ2-1; tentative D call: TRBD2 (6 bases). The source material was PBMCs or T cells enriched from blood (not recorded which). The clonotype comes from a woman in her late teens or twenties who had recovered from COVID-19. The CDR3 sequence is CASSPGGSPYNEQFF. CDR3 coding DNA: TGTGCCAGCTCACCGGGAGGAAGCCCCTACAATGAGCAGTTCTTC.